Listed here are 8 T cell receptor beta chains from one sample, sequenced in a study of T cells in Graves' hyperthyroidism and ophthalmopathy. RNA transcripts were the template for amplifying TCR beta CDR3 regions. Using the HTBI primer set, a first-round RT-PCR was run on the TCR CDR3. TCRdb called the multiplex PCR reads again in MiXCR, with one record for every CDR3 protein. The sample carries around 700,000 distinct CDR3 sequences, around 19% recorded once. Specimen: blood. These receptors all stem from a woman aged 50 to 60 with Graves' hyperthyroidism that later progressed to Graves' ophthalmopathy.

The chain couples TRBV11-2 to TRBJ1-3, with a tentative D call TRBD1 (5 bases). V was clipped by 5 bases and J by 3 bases, with 14 bases between them. There are 15 residues in the CDR3. Germline values: CDR1 SGHAT, CDR2 FQNNGV. In DNA, the CDR3 is TGTGCCAGCAGCGGACGGGGGGAATTTGGAAACACCATATATTTT. This gives the protein CASSGRGEFGNTIYF.

This chain's CDR3 is CASSLGLAGGHNEQFF. As DNA, the CDR3 is TGTGCCAGCAGCTTGGGACTAGCGGGGGGGCACAATGAGCAGTTCTTC. This sequence joins TRBV5-5 and TRBJ2-1; 14 nucleotides line up with TRBD2. The CDR3 contains 16 residues. Losses at the gene ends were 0 bases for V and 5 bases for J; bases not matched to a gene: 1. The germline gives CDR1 SGHKS, CDR2 YYEKEE (reference sequence).

Regarding this clonotype: This may be a read error, as it is one base from a much larger clone. V usage is TRBV7-2 and J usage is TRBJ1-1; maybe TRBD1 (5 bases). The germline gives CDR1 SGHTA, CDR2 FQGNSA. The CDR3 consists of 16 residues. The V gene lost 4 bases and the J gene lost 1 base, with 16 bases spanning the gap. The CDR3 DNA reads TGTGCCAGCAGCTCGGCAGGGTTCCCATGGAACACTGAAGCTTTCTTT. Translation: CASSSAGFPWNTEAFF.

The gene calls are TRBV6-1 and TRBJ2-3; D gene ambiguous. The CDR3 contains 14 residues. From germline, CDR1 is MNHNS and CDR2 SASEGT. V was pared by 3 bases and J by 2 bases, with 9 bases between. CDR3 sequence: CASSDTRSTDTQYF. Here the CDR3 DNA reads TGTGCCAGCAGTGACACCCGGTCCACAGATACGCAGTATTTT.

This clonotype has at least ten counts. This rearrangement joins TRBV3-1 to TRBJ2-2; D gene ambiguous. Germline CDR1 and CDR2: LGHDT and YNNKEL (reference sequence). Trimming removed 6 bases from V and 7 bases from J, with 12 bases in between. CDR3 length: 13 residues. The CDR3 protein is CASSQLVVGELFF. In nucleotides, the CDR3 is TGTGCCAGCAGTCAATTGGTGGTCGGGGAGCTGTTTTTT.

The chain uses TRBV6-2 or TRBV6-3 and TRBJ2-2; D might be TRBD1 or TRBD2, each matching 6 bases. The CDR3 sequence is 20 residues long. Germline V lookup: CDR1 MNHEY, CDR2 SVGEGT. V was shortened by 0 bases and J by 0 bases, with 20 bases between the two germline ends. The CDR3 sequence: CASSYSSRGQHYANTGELFF. The CDR3 region has the DNA TGTGCCAGCAGTTACTCGAGTCGGGGGCAACATTACGCGAACACCGGGGAGCTGTTTTTT.

This chain links TRBV5-5 with TRBJ1-5; D may be TRBD1 (5 bases). Deletions cut 1 base from V and 6 bases from J, with 17 bases between. The germline V gene has CDR1 SGHKS and CDR2 YYEKEE (reference sequence). This CDR3 region has 16 residues. The CDR3 loop is CASSLWPGGKGQPQHF. The CDR3 nucleotides read TGTGCCAGCAGCTTGTGGCCGGGGGGGAAGGGTCAGCCCCAGCATTTT.

In its sample, this clonotype was seen many times. The V and J genes are TRBV12-3 or TRBV12-4 and TRBJ1-5, with 10 positions matching TRBD1. The CDR3 spans 16 residues. V shed 6 bases, J shed 2 bases, and the junction held 7 bases outside the gene matches. CDR3 in DNA: TGTGCCAGCAGGCCCGGGACAGGGGAGGGCAATCAGCCCCAGCATTTT. It is translated as CASRPGTGEGNQPQHF.